One sample yielded the 10 T cell receptor beta chains listed below, sequenced in a study of CD8 T cells in Susac syndrome. RNA, at roughly 0.45 to 1 ug, was reverse transcribed with random hexamers. TCRdb reanalysed the immunoSEQ multiplex PCR reads using MiXCR and keeps one entry per CDR3 protein. The data hold 70,000 to 100,000 distinct CDR3 sequences, with roughly 96% observed a single time. Material: CD8+ T cells from PBMCs. Receptor source: a human donor with Susac syndrome.

The rearrangement uses TRBV27 and TRBJ1-6, with D perhaps TRBD1 (5 bases). V lost 7 bases and J 7 bases, leaving 23 bases between the germline ends. This CDR3 has 17 amino acids. From germline, CDR1 is MNHEY and CDR2 SMNVEV (reference sequence). As DNA, the CDR3 is TGTGCCAGCATTCTATCGGGCGCCGCCGGGGGGAATTCACCCCTCCACTTT. Protein: CASILSGAAGGNSPLHF.

The genes are TRBV20-1 and TRBJ1-5, with a tentative D call TRBD1 (6 bases). The CDR3 extends over 16 amino acids. CDR1 and CDR2 (germline): DFQATT, SNEGSKA (reference sequence). The V end lost 5 bases, the J end lost 1 base, and 18 bases lay between the germline ends. This chain's CDR3 is CSARDREGTSNQPQHF. Here the CDR3 DNA reads TGCAGTGCTCGCGATAGAGAGGGGACAAGCAATCAGCCCCAGCATTTT.

V gene TRBV6-1 combines with J gene TRBJ2-1; 7 nucleotides agree with TRBD2. The CDR3 runs to 14 residues. J lost 5 bases, V lost 5 bases, and 6 bases had no gene match. The germline CDR1 and CDR2 sequences are MNHNS and SASEGT. The CDR3 region is CASSSGLVDNEQFF. The CDR3, as DNA: TGTGCCAGCAGTTCCGGACTAGTCGACAATGAGCAGTTCTTC.

This chain connects TRBV12-3 or TRBV12-4 to TRBJ1-2; 11 nucleotides align to TRBD1. The CDR3 sequence is 17 residues long. With V trimmed by 7 bases and J by 4 bases, 14 bases remained unmatched. CDR3 residues: CASIFFPGTGGIYGYTF. The DNA for the CDR3 is TGTGCCAGCATATTTTTTCCAGGGACAGGGGGAATCTATGGCTACACCTTC.

The rearrangement uses TRBV27 and TRBJ1-5; no clear D gene. The germline V gene has CDR1 MNHEY and CDR2 SMNVEV (reference sequence). The CDR3 covers 14 residues. Between the trimmed V and J ends, which lost 2 bases and 6 bases, there was a span of 11 bases. CDR3 sequence (DNA): TGTGCCAGCAGTTTAAATGCTGGTAGTCAGCCCCAGCATTTT. Translated: CASSLNAGSQPQHF.

This clonotype has just one count. V gene TRBV4-3 combines with J gene TRBJ2-5; 7 nucleotides match TRBD2. Trimming cost V 0 bases and J 2 bases; bases outside gene matches: 12. The CDR3 runs 18 residues. Germline CDR1 is LGHNA and CDR2 is YSLEER. CDR3 residues: CASSQERVGGRPQETQYF. CDR3 sequence (DNA): TGCGCCAGCAGCCAAGAAAGAGTGGGGGGGAGGCCTCAAGAGACCCAGTACTTC.

The chain recombines TRBV5-4 with TRBJ2-3, with D possibly TRBD2 on 6 matching bases. Per the germline V gene, CDR1 is SGHNT and CDR2 is YYREEE (reference sequence). The germline V and J ends were trimmed by 0 bases and 0 bases, with 11 bases remaining between them. The CDR3 is made up of 16 amino acids. CDR3 nucleotide sequence: TGTGCCAGCAGCTTGGCCGGGGGTCACAGCACAGATACGCAGTATTTT. This gives the protein CASSLAGGHSTDTQYF.

For the CDR3, the DNA is TGCGCCAGCAGCCAAGGGGTTCTTGGGACCCAGTACTTC. This encodes CASSQGVLGTQYF. The chain couples TRBV4-3 to TRBJ2-5; D uncertain. Trimming pared 1 base from V and 7 bases from J, leaving 10 bases between. This CDR3 has 13 residues. Germline V gene lookup returns CDR1 LGHNA and CDR2 YSLEER.

V usage is TRBV4-3 and J usage is TRBJ2-1; TRBD1 is a possible D gene (6 bases). This CDR3 has 15 residues. The germline gives CDR1 LGHNA, CDR2 YSLEER. V was pared by 1 base and J by 15 bases, with 22 bases between. CDR3 sequence (DNA): TGCGCCAGCAGCCAAGCGGCCAGGGGATCCACATATCCGTTCTTC. Protein product: CASSQAARGSTYPFF.

The V and J genes are TRBV25-1 and TRBJ2-7, with a weak D call TRBD1 (6 bases). Trimming took 0 bases from V and 2 from J, leaving 20 bases between them. Germline V lookup: CDR1 MGHDK, CDR2 SYGVNS. There are 18 residues in the CDR3. In nucleotides, the CDR3 is TGTGCCAGCAGTGAATATTCGGCAGGGCCGGGACAAACCTACGAGCAGTACTTC. Protein product: CASSEYSAGPGQTYEQYF.